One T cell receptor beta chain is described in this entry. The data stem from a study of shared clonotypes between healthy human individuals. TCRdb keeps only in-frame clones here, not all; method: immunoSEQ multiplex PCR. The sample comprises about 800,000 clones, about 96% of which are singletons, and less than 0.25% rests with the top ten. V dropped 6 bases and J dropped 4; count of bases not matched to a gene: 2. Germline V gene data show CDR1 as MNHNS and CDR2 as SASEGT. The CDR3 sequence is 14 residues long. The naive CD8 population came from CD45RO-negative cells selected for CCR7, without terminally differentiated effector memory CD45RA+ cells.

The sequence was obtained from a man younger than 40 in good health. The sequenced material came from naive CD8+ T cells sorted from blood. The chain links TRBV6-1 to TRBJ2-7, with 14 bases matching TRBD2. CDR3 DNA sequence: TGTGCCAGCAGCGGGACTAGCGGGAGTTACGAGCAGTACTTC. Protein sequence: CASSGTSGSYEQYF.